This entry lists 23 T cell receptor beta chains sequenced from one sample in a study of CD8+ T cells in alopecia areata. The authors extracted RNA and reverse transcribed it into cDNA as the sequencing template. The assay was immunoSEQ multiplex PCR, and TCRdb's table has in-frame clones only and misses some. The sample lists some 150,000 clones, roughly three fifths occurring once. This specimen consisted of CD4+ T cells sorted from blood, obtained at week 0. Receptors were obtained from a human donor with alopecia areata.

This rearrangement joins TRBV5-4 to TRBJ2-1; D gene uncertain. The CDR3 totals 11 residues. The germline V and J ends were trimmed by 0 bases and 7 bases, with 2 bases remaining between them. The germline V gene has CDR1 SGHNT and CDR2 YYREEE (reference sequence). Written as DNA, the CDR3 is TGTGCCAGCAGCTTGGGAAATGAGCAGTTCTTC. This codes for CASSLGNEQFF.

This clone was observed once. The V gene is TRBV15, the J gene TRBJ1-6, with D unclear. V lost 7 bases and J lost 2, with 18 bases in between. Germline V gene lookup returns CDR1 LNHNV and CDR2 YYDKDF (reference sequence). The CDR3 spans 17 residues. The CDR3 nucleotides read TGTGCCACCACCAACCCCGACCGGGCCCCCTATAATTCACCCCTCCACTTT. Its translation is CATTNPDRAPYNSPLHF. Combining the CDR3 with reference TRBV15 and TRBJ1-6 gives the whole variable domain DAMVIQNPRYQVTQFGKPVTLSCSQTLNHNVMYWYQQKSSQAPKLLFHYYDKDFNNEADTPDNFQSRRPNTSFCFLDIRSPGLGDTAMYLCATTNPDRAPYNSPLHFGNGTRLTVT.

The chain couples TRBV7-9 to TRBJ2-5; D might be TRBD2 (5 bases). V lost 5 bases to trimming and J lost 5 bases, with 12 bases between them. The CDR3 has 13 residues. Germline values: CDR1 SEHNR, CDR2 FQNEAQ (reference sequence). The CDR3 reads CASSRGSGETQYF. The CDR3 DNA reads TGTGCCAGCAGCCGAGGGTCCGGGGAGACCCAGTACTTC.

The chain couples TRBV29-1 to TRBJ2-3, with D possibly being TRBD1 (5 bases). The V and J ends lost 7 bases and 4 bases respectively, with 9 bases between them. CDR3 length: 11 amino acids. Per germline, CDR1 SQVTM and CDR2 ANQGSEA. This chain's CDR3 is CSAYRSDTQYF. In DNA, the CDR3 is TGCAGCGCATACAGGTCAGATACGCAGTATTTT.

The table lists this clone with a few counts. V and J are TRBV10-3 and TRBJ2-7, with D possibly matching TRBD1 (6 bases). This CDR3 comprises 12 residues. V gave up 4 bases and J gave up 6 bases, with 10 bases separating them. Germline CDR1 ENHRY, CDR2 SYGVKD. The CDR3 bases are TGTGCCATCAGTGGAACAGGGCTCGAGCAGTACTTC. Its protein product is CAISGTGLEQYF.

The rearrangement links TRBV29-1 to TRBJ2-7; 9 bases fit TRBD1. The CDR3 contains 14 residues. V shed 6 bases and J 5 bases; nucleotides not matched to a gene: 11. Germline values: CDR1 SQVTM, CDR2 ANQGSEA. CDR3 sequence: CSVNRGTGFDEQYF. As DNA, the CDR3 is TGCAGCGTCAACCGTGGGACAGGGTTCGACGAGCAGTACTTC.

V and J are TRBV6-5 and TRBJ2-2; D is undetermined. The germline V gene has CDR1 MNHEY and CDR2 SVGAGI. The ends were cut back, 5 bases at V and 6 bases at J, with 7 bases in the middle. This CDR3 is built from 12 residues. The CDR3 sequence is CASSESAGELFF. CDR3 coding DNA: TGTGCCAGCAGTGAAAGCGCCGGGGAGCTGTTTTTT.

The V gene is TRBV6-5, the J gene TRBJ1-2; D is uncertain. CDR3 length equals 11 residues. V lost 6 bases and J 4 bases, leaving 6 bases between the germline ends. Germline V gives CDR1 MNHEY, CDR2 SVGAGI. In DNA form, the CDR3 reads TGTGCCAGCAGCTGGGGCTATGGCTACACCTTC. Protein: CASSWGYGYTF.

The chain is built from TRBV27 and TRBJ1-5; 7 positions agree with TRBD1. Germline V gene data show CDR1 as MNHEY and CDR2 as SMNVEV (reference sequence). The CDR3 has 12 residues. V lost 5 bases and J lost 11; bases outside the gene matches: 6. The CDR3: CASSRAGGSQHF. In DNA, the CDR3 is TGTGCCAGCAGTAGAGCAGGGGGATCCCAGCATTTT.

The chain carries TRBV30 and TRBJ2-3; TRBD1 might be the D (6 bases). Germline CDR1 reads GTSNPN; CDR2 reads SVGIG (reference sequence). V was cut by 3 bases and J by 2 bases, with 15 bases left in between. The CDR3 totals 15 residues. The DNA for the CDR3 is TGTGCCTGGAGGGGGGACACTTTGGTCACAGATACGCAGTATTTT. Its protein product is CAWRGDTLVTDTQYF.

This clone showed up just a few times. The chain has TRBV28 and TRBJ2-3; a possible D gene is TRBD2 (6 bases). The ends were cut back, 7 bases at V and 1 base at J, with 12 bases in the middle. The length of the CDR3 is 14 residues. The V gene's germline CDR1 is MDHEN and CDR2 SYDVKM. CDR3 region: CASTSGLRTDTQYF. The CDR3 coding sequence is TGTGCCAGCACCTCGGGACTTCGCACAGATACGCAGTATTTT. The full variable domain, completed using reference TRBV28 and TRBJ2-3, is DVKVTQSSRYLVKRTGEKVFLECVQDMDHENMFWYRQDPGLGLRLIYFSYDVKMKEKGDIPEGYSVSREKKERFSLILESASTNQTSMYLCASTSGLRTDTQYFGPGTRLTVL.

CDR3 coding DNA: TGCGCCAGCAGCTTACAGGGGGCCAACTCCTACGAGCAGTACTTC. Protein sequence: CASSLQGANSYEQYF. This chain connects TRBV5-1 to TRBJ2-7, with 9 bases that match TRBD1. The ends lost 2 bases at V and 0 bases at J; junction bases unmatched: 3. The CDR3 spans 15 residues. The germline V gene has CDR1 SGHRS and CDR2 YFSETQ. Variable domain in full (rest from reference TRBV5-1 and TRBJ2-7): KAGVTQTPRYLIKTRGQQVTLSCSPISGHRSVSWYQQTPGQGLQFLFEYFSETQRNKGNFPGRFSGRQFSNSRSEMNVSTLELGDSALYLCASSLQGANSYEQYFGPGTRLTVT.

The V call is TRBV5-1, the J call TRBJ2-7; D is undetermined. This CDR3 spans 14 amino acids. Per germline, CDR1 SGHRS and CDR2 YFSETQ. Trimming took off 0 bases at V and 2 bases at J, with 9 bases between the two ends. The CDR3 here is CASSLGNPPYEQYF. CDR3 nucleotides: TGCGCCAGCAGCTTGGGGAATCCCCCCTACGAGCAGTACTTC.

This clone was seen a few times. The rearrangement links TRBV28 to TRBJ2-1, with TRBD2 identical over 12 bases. Germline-derived CDR1 and CDR2 are MDHEN and SYDVKM. The CDR3 length is 16 residues. Unmatched junction bases numbered 10, after V lost 5 bases and J lost 8 bases. The CDR3 DNA reads TGTGCCAGCAGTACAAGACTAGCGGGGGATGGGGATGAGCAGTTCTTC. Amino acids: CASSTRLAGDGDEQFF.

The gene calls are TRBV19 and TRBJ2-5; tentatively, D is TRBD1 or TRBD2 (5 bases each). The germline gives CDR1 LNHDA, CDR2 SQIVND (reference sequence). V shed 4 bases and J shed 3 bases, with 15 bases lying between them. The CDR3 is made up of 15 amino acids. CDR3 DNA: TGTGCCAGTAGTAGAACGGGACGTATAAAAGAGACCCAGTACTTC. Translating it yields CASSRTGRIKETQYF.

The CDR3 coding sequence is TGTGCCAGCAGGGCTAGCACAGATACGCAGTATTTT. This codes for CASRASTDTQYF. The chain recombines TRBV7-2 with TRBJ2-3; no reliable D call. The CDR3 consists of 12 residues. Trimming took off 6 bases at V and 0 bases at J, with 4 bases between the two ends. The germline V gene encodes CDR1 SGHTA and CDR2 FQGNSA.

This clone showed up just a few times. This chain joins TRBV29-1 and TRBJ1-5, with D possibly matching TRBD1 (6 bases). Germline V gene lookup returns CDR1 SQVTM and CDR2 ANQGSEA. The CDR3 runs to 13 residues. The ends were cut back, 4 bases at V and 3 bases at J, with 10 bases in the middle. CDR3 residues: CSVAGAPNQPQHF. The CDR3 region has the DNA TGCAGCGTTGCAGGGGCCCCCAATCAGCCCCAGCATTTT.

Only a few counts were recorded for this clone. The V and J genes are TRBV19 and TRBJ1-1; TRBD1 aligns across 8 bases. The CDR3 is made up of 16 amino acids. V lost 6 bases to trimming and J lost 0 bases; unmatched junction nucleotides: 9. CDR1 and CDR2 from the germline V gene are LNHDA and SQIVND (reference sequence). The CDR3 DNA follows: TGTGCCAGTAGCAACGGACAGGGCATCATGAACACTGAAGCTTTCTTT. Translated: CASSNGQGIMNTEAFF.

The rearrangement uses TRBV6-5 and TRBJ1-5; 9 nucleotides line up with TRBD1. The CDR3 runs to 14 residues. The germline V gene has CDR1 MNHEY and CDR2 SVGAGI. J was trimmed by 7 bases and V by 5 bases; bases with no gene match: 6. Written as DNA, the CDR3 is TGTGCCAGCAGTGTCCGGGACAGGGAGCAGCCCCAGCATTTT. The encoded protein is CASSVRDREQPQHF.

This chain uses TRBV6-1 with TRBJ2-7; D is undetermined. CDR3 size: 12 residues. V was shortened by 7 bases and J by 6 bases, with 13 bases between the two germline ends. Germline V CDR1 and CDR2: MNHNS, SASEGT. The CDR3 here is CASKSSGSEQYF. The CDR3 coding sequence is TGTGCCAGCAAAAGTAGTGGGTCCGAGCAGTACTTC.

This chain uses TRBV4-3 with TRBJ1-2; D uncertain. Looked up from germline, CDR1 is LGHNA and CDR2 is YSLEER. The CDR3 is made up of 15 amino acids. V was cut by 0 bases and J by 0 bases, with 8 bases left in between. DNA of the CDR3: TGCGCCAGCAGCCAAGAAGGGATTTCTAACTATGGCTACACCTTC. Translating gives CASSQEGISNYGYTF.

This chain connects TRBV4-1 to TRBJ1-4, with D perhaps matching TRBD1 (6 bases). Per germline, CDR1 MGHRA and CDR2 YSYEKL. V was shortened by 3 bases and J by 5 bases, with 16 bases between the two germline ends. This CDR3 contains 16 residues. The CDR3 region has the DNA TGCGCCAGCAGCCACGGCAGGGGTCTCTACAATGAAAAACTGTTTTTT. Amino acid sequence: CASSHGRGLYNEKLFF.

This chain uses TRBV7-2 with TRBJ1-2; no clear D. The CDR3 loop spans 13 amino acids. Trimming cost V 4 bases and J 1 base, with 7 bases left between them. Germline values: CDR1 SGHTA, CDR2 FQGNSA. CDR3 bases: TGTGCCAGCAGCTCCGACTATAACTATGGCTACACCTTC. Amino acids: CASSSDYNYGYTF.